This T cell receptor (beta chain) was identified during a study of shared clonotypes between healthy human individuals. Study results and limitations: A handful of donors held about 4.5% of naive CD4 clonotypes in common. Naive subsets typically showed greater estimated richness than memory subsets.

An even split of each subset's genomic DNA across several immunoSEQ plates was performed. Profiled with immunoSEQ multiplex PCR; TCRdb holds only in-frame clones, not every one. The sample shows about 2.4 million clones, 93% of them seen only once. Regarding this clone: The antigen remains undetermined.

Healthy adults negative for HIV, lacking recent acute infections or vaccinations, served as donors. V lost 10 bases, J lost 1 base, and 13 bases lay in between. Germline CDR1 MDHEN, CDR2 SYDVKM. CDR3 size: 14 residues. V and J are TRBV28 and TRBJ2-2; D is unresolved. The specimen sequenced was naive CD4+ T cells from PBMCs. Specified subset: CD45RA+ positively selected. This receptor was obtained from a man younger than 35 in good health. Some clones in this sample may be carry-over from other donors' samples. Written as DNA, the CDR3 is TGTGCCACCATAACCCGACTGAACACCGGGGAGCTGTTTTTT. Its protein is CATITRLNTGELFF.